Shown below are 32 T cell receptor beta chains from a single sample sequenced in a study of OX40 agonist ivuxolimab in advanced cancers. TCRdb's copy holds only in-frame clones and misses some; the assay was immunoSEQ multiplex PCR. The repertoire has around 100,000 clones, about 96% of them found once; the top ten carry just over 2%. Sample: CD4+ or CD8+ T cells sorted from blood, taken in a trial of the OX40 agonist ivuxolimab. These receptors originate from an adult with an advanced solid tumor such as melanoma, head and neck, liver or kidney cancer.

The chain recombines TRBV7-3 with TRBJ2-5, with a tentative D call TRBD2 (5 bases). Trimming stripped 5 bases from V and 3 bases from J, with 10 bases between. The CDR3 has 13 amino acids. In germline, CDR1 is SGHTA, CDR2 FQGTGA. CDR3 sequence reads: CASSPPGEETQYF. The CDR3 DNA is TGTGCCAGCAGCCCCCCCGGGGAAGAGACCCAGTACTTC.

The CDR3 sequence: CASSFPKDSVGSNQPQHF. The CDR3 DNA reads as TGTGCCAGCAGTTTCCCTAAGGACAGTGTGGGTAGCAATCAGCCCCAGCATTTT. The J gene is TRBJ1-5, the V gene TRBV28; D perhaps matches TRBD1 (6 bases). Germline V gene lookup returns CDR1 MDHEN and CDR2 SYDVKM. Deletions cut 3 bases from V and 0 bases from J, with 18 bases between. The CDR3 runs 18 residues. Based on the CDR3 plus reference TRBV28 and TRBJ1-5, the full variable domain is DVKVTQSSRYLVKRTGEKVFLECVQDMDHENMFWYRQDPGLGLRLIYFSYDVKMKEKGDIPEGYSVSREKKERFSLILESASTNQTSMYLCASSFPKDSVGSNQPQHFGDGTRLSIL.

This chain joins TRBV5-6 and TRBJ1-4, with TRBD1 matching over 8 bases. With V trimmed by 0 bases and J by 6 bases, 4 bases remained unmatched. Germline-derived CDR1 and CDR2 are SGHDT and YYEEEE. There are 15 residues in the CDR3. CDR3 DNA: TGTGCCAGCAGCTTGGGCAGGGGGCTAGATGAAAAACTGTTTTTT. This gives the protein CASSLGRGLDEKLFF.

J is TRBJ2-5 and V is TRBV2, with D possibly TRBD2 on 5 matching bases. CDR3 length: 13 amino acids. CDR1 SNHLY and CDR2 FYNNEI come from the germline V gene. Deletions cut 8 bases from V and 1 base from J, with 11 bases between. The CDR3 loop is CASSGGLQETQYF. The DNA for the CDR3 is TGTGCCAGCTCAGGCGGGCTCCAAGAGACCCAGTACTTC.

The chain has TRBV28 and TRBJ2-7; D remains unclear. Trimming removed 4 bases at V and 0 bases at J, with 16 bases between. The CDR3 runs 16 residues. In germline, CDR1 is MDHEN, CDR2 SYDVKM. The CDR3 loop is CASSSSVYPFSYEQYF. The CDR3 nucleotides read TGTGCCAGCAGTTCATCAGTATATCCTTTCTCCTACGAGCAGTACTTC.

The J gene is TRBJ1-4, the V gene TRBV2, with D tentatively TRBD1 (6 bases). Germline V gene data show CDR1 as SNHLY and CDR2 as FYNNEI. V was pared by 11 bases and J by 7 bases, with 11 bases between. This CDR3 has 11 amino acids. CDR3 sequence (DNA): TGTGCCGATAGAGGGGGTGAAAAACTGTTTTTT. It yields the protein CADRGGEKLFF.

This chain joins TRBV14 and TRBJ2-7; the D gene is possibly TRBD2 (6 bases). The CDR3 runs to 14 residues. With 4 bases removed from V and 2 bases from J, the gap between germline ends came to 12 bases. CDR1 SGHDN and CDR2 FVKESK come from the germline V gene. The CDR3 reads CASSPRTGAYEQYF. The CDR3 DNA is TGTGCCAGCAGCCCCCGGACGGGGGCCTACGAGCAGTACTTC.

V gene TRBV4-1 combines with J gene TRBJ2-2; D unclear. Trimming pared 0 bases from V and 4 bases from J, leaving 9 bases between. In germline, CDR1 is MGHRA, CDR2 YSYEKL. This CDR3 is 15 amino acids long. CDR3 coding DNA: TGCGCCAGCAGCCAAGATCGTGGTCTCACCGGGGAGCTGTTTTTT. As protein: CASSQDRGLTGELFF.

Only one count was recorded for this clone. The chain joins TRBV13 to TRBJ2-2; D is unclear. The germline V and J ends were trimmed by 0 bases and 4 bases, with 9 bases remaining between them. This CDR3 contains 15 residues. Germline V CDR1 and CDR2: PRHDT, FYEKMQ (reference sequence). Here the CDR3 reads CASSLGRMSTGELFF. CDR3 nucleotide sequence: TGTGCCAGCAGCTTAGGGCGAATGTCCACCGGGGAGCTGTTTTTT.

V and J are TRBV7-3 and TRBJ2-5; 12 bases fit TRBD2. The CDR3 extends over 16 amino acids. Germline lookup yields CDR1 SGHTA and CDR2 FQGTGA. J lost 4 bases, V lost 2 bases, and 5 bases had no gene match. The chain's CDR3 is CASSLLAGGPLETQYF. As DNA, the CDR3 is TGTGCCAGCAGCTTACTAGCGGGAGGGCCATTAGAGACCCAGTACTTC.

The CDR3 loop is CASSNYSYNEQFF. CDR3 DNA: TGTGCCAGCTCAAACTACTCCTACAATGAGCAGTTCTTC. The chain recombines TRBV7-9 with TRBJ2-1; the D is unclear. Per the germline V gene, CDR1 is SEHNR and CDR2 is FQNEAQ (reference sequence). The CDR3 is 13 residues long. Deletions cut 8 bases from V and 0 bases from J, with 8 bases between.

The rearrangement joins TRBV5-4 to TRBJ2-7; D gene uncertain. V was trimmed by 4 bases and J by 2 bases, leaving 13 bases between them. CDR3 length: 14 residues. Germline V CDR1 and CDR2: SGHNT, YYREEE (reference sequence). The CDR3 region has the DNA TGTGCCAGCAGCGCGGACGGACGAACCTACGAGCAGTACTTC. Its translation: CASSADGRTYEQYF.

The chain has TRBV7-8 and TRBJ2-3; 7 positions match TRBD2. The CDR3 is 17 amino acids. Germline CDR1 and CDR2: SGHVS and FQNEAQ. Unmatched junction bases numbered 16, after V lost 7 bases and J lost 3 bases. In DNA, the CDR3 is TGTGCCAGCAACCAGGGACTACCCGGAAGTAGAACAGATACGCAGTATTTT. It specifies CASNQGLPGSRTDTQYF. Complete variable domain (other parts from reference TRBV7-8 and TRBJ2-3): GAGVSQSPRYKVAKRGQDVALRCDPISGHVSLFWYQQALGQGPEFLTYFQNEAQLDKSGLPSDRFFAERPEGSVSTLKIQRTQQEDSAVYLCASNQGLPGSRTDTQYFGPGTRLTVL.

The chain employs TRBV6-6 and TRBJ2-7; D is possibly TRBD1 (5 bases). In germline, CDR1 is MNHNY, CDR2 SVGAGI (reference sequence). This CDR3 spans 11 amino acids. Trimming removed 2 bases from V and 7 bases from J, with 6 bases in between. The CDR3 sequence: CASSYAGEQYF. The CDR3 DNA reads as TGTGCCAGCAGTTACGCAGGGGAGCAGTACTTC.

The chain employs TRBV11-2 and TRBJ1-2, with TRBD1 identical over 10 bases. CDR1 SGHAT and CDR2 FQNNGV come from the germline V gene. Unmatched junction bases numbered 8, after V lost 5 bases and J lost 8 bases. CDR3 length: 14 amino acids. For the CDR3, the DNA is TGTGCCAGCAGCACGGACAGGGGGATGTGGGGCTACACCTTC. It is translated as CASSTDRGMWGYTF.

The chain carries TRBV7-8 and TRBJ2-3; 9 nucleotides align to TRBD1. V lost 5 bases to trimming and J lost 6 bases; unmatched junction nucleotides: 6. This CDR3 spans 14 amino acids. Germline V gene data show CDR1 as SGHVS and CDR2 as FQNEAQ. The chain's CDR3 is CASSAGQGTDTQYF. Written as DNA, the CDR3 is TGTGCCAGCAGCGCGGGACAGGGAACGGATACGCAGTATTTT.

V usage is TRBV7-8 and J usage is TRBJ2-7; 12 bases agree with TRBD2. This CDR3 is built from 16 residues. Germline V gene data show CDR1 as SGHVS and CDR2 as FQNEAQ. The ends lost 0 bases at V and 3 bases at J; junction bases unmatched: 3. Written as DNA, the CDR3 is TGTGCCAGCAGCTTAGCGGCTAGCGGGGGGGTCTACGAGCAGTACTTC. Translated: CASSLAASGGVYEQYF. Full variable domain (outside the CDR3, taken from reference TRBV7-8 and TRBJ2-7): GAGVSQSPRYKVAKRGQDVALRCDPISGHVSLFWYQQALGQGPEFLTYFQNEAQLDKSGLPSDRFFAERPEGSVSTLKIQRTQQEDSAVYLCASSLAASGGVYEQYFGPGTRLTVT.

This sequence joins TRBV6-1 and TRBJ2-3; 7 positions match TRBD2. Germline V gene lookup returns CDR1 MNHNS and CDR2 SASEGT. The V and J ends lost 4 bases and 4 bases, in that order; junction bases with no gene match: 8. This CDR3 region has 15 residues. CDR3 in DNA: TGTGCCAGCAGTGTAAGTCGGGGAGGGCCAGATACGCAGTATTTT. It codes for CASSVSRGGPDTQYF.

This sequence joins TRBV2 and TRBJ1-5; D is unclear. Germline CDR1 SNHLY, CDR2 FYNNEI. This CDR3 region has 13 residues. The germline V and J ends were trimmed by 4 bases and 7 bases, with 11 bases remaining between them. CDR3 amino acids: CASSGHLDQPQHF. The CDR3, as DNA: TGTGCCAGCAGTGGTCATCTGGACCAGCCCCAGCATTTT.

The rearrangement links TRBV5-1 to TRBJ2-7, with TRBD1 identical over 7 bases. V shed 3 bases and J 4 bases; nucleotides not matched to a gene: 1. Germline CDR1 SGHRS, CDR2 YFSETQ. CDR3 length equals 12 residues. The CDR3 DNA reads as TGCGCCAGCAGCTCGACAGGGTACGAGCAGTACTTC. The encoded protein is CASSSTGYEQYF.

The chain joins TRBV5-5 to TRBJ1-2, with D possibly matching TRBD1 (5 bases). Looked up from germline, CDR1 is SGHKS and CDR2 is YYEKEE (reference sequence). V was pared by 2 bases and J by 4 bases, with 6 bases between. This CDR3 comprises 12 residues. This CDR3 reads CASSLDSYGYTF. The DNA for the CDR3 is TGTGCCAGCAGCTTAGACAGCTATGGCTACACCTTC.

CDR3 residues: CSVLGPQKQETQYF. In nucleotides, the CDR3 is TGCAGCGTGTTGGGACCCCAGAAGCAAGAGACCCAGTACTTC. The chain combines TRBV29-1 with TRBJ2-5; D could derive from TRBD1 or TRBD2 (5 bases each). V was pared by 6 bases and J by 2 bases, with 16 bases between. There are 14 residues in the CDR3. The germline gives CDR1 SQVTM, CDR2 ANQGSEA.

The rearrangement links TRBV19 to TRBJ2-1; 9 positions match TRBD2. The J segment lost 6 bases and the V segment lost 3 bases, leaving 6 bases of the junction unmatched. CDR1 and CDR2 (germline): LNHDA, SQIVND (reference sequence). The length of the CDR3 is 15 residues. CDR3 sequence reads: CASSISGSSGNEQFF. DNA of the CDR3: TGTGCCAGTAGTATTAGCGGGAGTTCGGGCAATGAGCAGTTCTTC.

V is TRBV4-1 and J is TRBJ1-4; TRBD1 agrees at 9 bases. This CDR3 comprises 13 residues. CDR1 is MGHRA and CDR2 is YSYEKL in the germline V gene. With 6 bases clipped from V and 5 bases from J, the junction kept 1 base outside the gene matches. The CDR3 DNA sequence: TGCGCCAGCAGAGGACAGGGGAATGAAAAACTGTTTTTT. Protein: CASRGQGNEKLFF.

V gene TRBV13 combines with J gene TRBJ1-2, with D perhaps matching TRBD1 (6 bases). Germline assignment: CDR1 PRHDT and CDR2 FYEKMQ (reference sequence). The CDR3 sequence is 16 residues long. V lost 3 bases and J lost 6, with 20 bases in between. The CDR3 here is CASSFRGPGEEDGYTF. In nucleotides, the CDR3 is TGTGCCAGCAGCTTCCGTGGTCCAGGGGAGGAGGATGGCTACACCTTC. Together with reference TRBV13 and TRBJ1-2, the CDR3 gives the full variable domain: AAGVIQSPRHLIKEKRETATLKCYPIPRHDTVYWYQQGPGQDPQFLISFYEKMQSDKGSIPDRFSAQQFSDYHSELNMSSLELGDSALYFCASSFRGPGEEDGYTFGSGTRLTVV.

This chain links TRBV4-1 with TRBJ2-7; 9 bases align to TRBD1. This CDR3 contains 15 residues. V lost 2 bases to trimming and J lost 2 bases; unmatched junction nucleotides: 4. Germline V lookup: CDR1 MGHRA, CDR2 YSYEKL. CDR3 residues: CASSQPGQGPYEQYF. As DNA, the CDR3 is TGCGCCAGCAGCCAACCGGGACAGGGTCCCTACGAGCAGTACTTC.

This chain uses TRBV21-1 with TRBJ1-2. TRBV21-1 is a pseudogene locus. The CDR3 is 15 residues long. The CDR3 is CASSKYYYGNYGYTF. CDR3 nucleotide sequence: TGTGCCAGCAGCAAGTACTATTACGGCAACTATGGCTACACCTTC.

The V gene is TRBV4-2, the J gene TRBJ2-4; the match to TRBD2 covers 7 bases. This CDR3 comprises 14 residues. CDR1 is LGHNA and CDR2 is YNFKEQ in the germline V gene. J gave up 1 base and V 8 bases, and 5 bases lay outside the gene matches. The CDR3 is CASGGGSAKNIQYF. CDR3 DNA: TGTGCCAGCGGGGGGGGGAGTGCCAAAAACATTCAGTACTTC.

The V and J genes are TRBV2 and TRBJ2-7, with 7 bases identical to TRBD1. V shed 1 base and J 0 bases; nucleotides not matched to a gene: 0. Looked up from germline, CDR1 is SNHLY and CDR2 is FYNNEI. The CDR3 length is 14 residues. The CDR3 here is CASSEGDSSYEQYF. In DNA, the CDR3 is TGTGCCAGCAGTGAAGGGGACAGCTCCTACGAGCAGTACTTC.

This chain links TRBV7-3 with TRBJ2-3, with D possibly called TRBD1 or TRBD2 (5 bases each). Trimming cost V 4 bases and J 3 bases, with 14 bases left between them. CDR1 and CDR2 (germline): SGHTA, FQGTGA. CDR3 length: 15 amino acids. The CDR3: CASSSGTLPTDTQYF. The CDR3 DNA reads TGTGCCAGCAGCTCCGGGACCCTCCCTACAGATACGCAGTATTTT.

This sequence joins TRBV19 and TRBJ2-1, with 12 bases lining up with TRBD2. This CDR3 has 15 amino acids. The junction had 5 bases not matched to a gene; V was cut back by 7 bases and J by 4 bases. Germline V gene sequence: CDR1 LNHDA, CDR2 SQIVND (reference sequence). CDR3 loop: CASMKTSGSYNEQFF. Here the CDR3 DNA reads TGTGCCAGTATGAAGACTAGCGGGAGTTACAATGAGCAGTTCTTC.

V gene TRBV7-2 combines with J gene TRBJ1-5, with 9 bases matching TRBD1. Losses at the gene ends were 6 bases for V and 7 bases for J; bases not matched to a gene: 10. The germline CDR1 and CDR2 sequences are SGHTA and FQGNSA. The CDR3 runs 15 residues. CDR3 in DNA: TGTGCCAGCAGTCCCCGGGACAGGGAGAACCAGCCCCAGCATTTT. It translates to CASSPRDRENQPQHF.